Listed below are T cell receptor beta chains from one sample, sequenced in a study of cytomegalovirus exposure and HLA in healthy donors. Measured with immunoSEQ multiplex PCR; TCRdb has only the in-frame clones, and not every one. The sample consists of more than 110,000 clones, 73% of them appearing once. What was sequenced was PBMCs. These receptors were taken from a woman aged 40 to 55 in good health and CMV-seronegative. Each CDR3 is given with its conserved first and last residue. The order of the fields is V gene, clone size, J gene, D gene, CDR3 protein, CDR3 DNA. The D gene is left open where the match is weak. Where a row states a size, it is once, few, many or the class of an expanded clone; other rows omit it.

TRBV7-9,NA,TRBJ2-3,NA,CASSFITGVLTDTQYF,TGTGCCAGCAGCTTCATTACCGGGGTGTTGACAGATACGCAGTATTTT
TRBV2,NA,TRBJ1-5,NA,CASSELTVQPQHF,TGTGCCAGCAGTGAACTGACAGTTCAGCCCCAGCATTTT
TRBV9,once,TRBJ2-1,NA,CASSPLAASSYNEQFF,TGTGCCAGCAGCCCTCTGGCGGCGAGCTCCTACAATGAGCAGTTCTTC
TRBV5-1,NA,TRBJ2-5,TRBD2,CASSLTGGYSGRETQYF,TGCGCCAGCAGCTTAACGGGGGGGTACTCCGGACGAGAGACCCAGTACTTC
TRBV11-3,few,TRBJ2-1,TRBD2,CASSLTGGSNEQFF,TGTGCCAGCAGCTTAACGGGGGGAAGCAATGAGCAGTTCTTC
TRBV6-6,NA,TRBJ1-1,NA,CASSFRGLGTEAFF,TGTGCCAGCAGTTTCCGGGGTTTAGGCACTGAAGCTTTCTTT
TRBV7-9,NA,TRBJ1-1,TRBD1,CASSPQGGLPEAFF,TGTGCCAGCAGCCCCCAGGGGGGACTGCCTGAAGCTTTCTTT
TRBV7-9,NA,TRBJ2-3,TRBD1,CATTGDGGDTQYF,TGTGCCACGACAGGGGATGGTGGAGATACGCAGTATTTT
TRBV29-1,NA,TRBJ2-4,NA,CSVWGVAKNIQYF,TGCAGCGTATGGGGGGTAGCCAAAAACATTCAGTACTTC
TRBV4-1,NA,TRBJ2-7,NA,CASSHGRDYEQYF,TGCGCCAGCAGCCATGGACGGGATTACGAGCAGTACTTC
TRBV29-1,few,TRBJ1-5,NA,CSVEVSDNQPQHF,TGCAGCGTTGAAGTCAGTGACAATCAGCCCCAGCATTTT
TRBV11-2,NA,TRBJ2-5,TRBD1,CASSLVGTGGETQYF,TGTGCCAGCAGCTTAGTTGGGACAGGAGGAGAGACCCAGTACTTC
TRBV27,NA,TRBJ1-2,NA,CASSIQGYLTHGYTF,TGTGCCAGCAGCATACAGGGCTACCTAACCCATGGCTACACCTTC
TRBV2,NA,TRBJ1-2,TRBD1,CASSTGVGYGYTF,TGTGCCAGCAGTACAGGGGTCGGGTATGGCTACACCTTC
TRBV19,NA,TRBJ1-5,TRBD1,CATGTGDSNQPQHF,TGTGCCACCGGGACAGGGGATAGCAATCAGCCCCAGCATTTT
TRBV9,NA,TRBJ2-3,TRBD1,CASSKTGGTDTQYF,TGTGCCAGCAGTAAGACAGGGGGCACAGATACGCAGTATTTT
TRBV6-5,NA,TRBJ1-4,TRBD1,CASSSDRGLANEKLFF,TGTGCCAGCAGTTCGGACAGGGGGCTAGCTAATGAAAAACTGTTTTTT
TRBV13,NA,TRBJ1-1,NA,CASSNVRNREETEAFF,TGTGCCAGCAGCAACGTCCGCAACAGGGAAGAAACTGAAGCTTTCTTT
TRBV15,few,TRBJ1-5,NA,CATSRDRVNSPQHF,TGTGCCACCAGCAGAGATCGCGTCAATTCGCCCCAGCATTTT
TRBV7-8,NA,TRBJ2-2,NA,CASSLGLVESGELFF,TGTGCCAGCAGCTTAGGACTAGTGGAGTCCGGGGAGCTGTTTTTT
TRBV7-9,NA,TRBJ1-2,NA,CASSAGLEGFYGYTF,TGTGCCAGCAGCGCAGGACTGGAGGGTTTCTATGGCTACACCTTC
TRBV7-7,NA,TRBJ2-3,TRBD1,CASSLLGTGAFGTDTQYF,TGTGCTAGCAGCTTATTGGGGACAGGGGCCTTTGGCACAGATACGCAGTATTTT
TRBV7-6,NA,TRBJ2-1,TRBD2,CASSSGLNNEQFF,TGTGCCAGCAGCTCGGGACTAAACAATGAGCAGTTCTTC
TRBV28,NA,TRBJ1-4,TRBD1,CASSLWDRDEKLFF,TGTGCCAGCAGTTTATGGGACAGGGATGAAAAACTGTTTTTT
TRBV5-1,NA,TRBJ1-2,NA,CASSLESRYGYTF,TGCGCCAGCAGCTTGGAGTCCCGGTATGGCTACACCTTC
TRBV7-2,few,TRBJ1-1,NA,CASTPFVSANTEAFF,TGTGCCAGCACCCCCTTTGTCAGCGCGAACACTGAAGCTTTCTTT
TRBV7-8,NA,TRBJ2-1,TRBD2,CASSLGASGGPYNEQFF,TGTGCCAGCAGCTTAGGGGCTAGCGGGGGGCCTTACAATGAGCAGTTCTTC
TRBV5-1,NA,TRBJ2-1,NA,CASSLEAGPNEQFF,TGCGCCAGCAGCTTGGAGGCAGGGCCGAATGAGCAGTTCTTC
TRBV7-9,NA,TRBJ2-3,TRBD2,CASSSAGGGSTPDTQYF,TGTGCCAGCAGCTCGGCGGGGGGGGGCAGTACCCCAGATACGCAGTATTTT
TRBV19,NA,TRBJ1-1,NA,CASSIGRRGTEAFF,TGTGCCAGTAGTATAGGCAGGAGGGGAACTGAAGCTTTCTTT
TRBV5-4,NA,TRBJ1-2,NA,CASSLAGYRAYGYTF,TGTGCCAGCAGCTTGGCAGGGTATCGCGCCTATGGCTACACCTTC
TRBV23-1,NA,TRBJ1-3,NA,CASSQAAGAGNTIYF,TGCGCCAGCAGTCAAGCAGCGGGGGCTGGAAACACCATATATTTT
TRBV7-6,NA,TRBJ1-5,NA,CASSLGGSGDQPQHF,TGTGCCAGCAGCTTAGGGGGGTCGGGGGATCAGCCCCAGCATTTT
TRBV5-8,NA,TRBJ2-1,TRBD2,CASSPWGGTDHNEQFF,TGTGCCAGCAGCCCATGGGGAGGGACGGATCACAATGAGCAGTTCTTC
TRBV2,NA,TRBJ1-2,TRBD1,CASSEGQGGGYTF,TGTGCCAGCAGTGAGGGACAGGGCGGAGGCTACACCTTC
TRBV5-1,few,TRBJ1-1,TRBD1,CASSLSGVRQGGTEAFF,TGCGCCAGCAGCTTATCTGGAGTACGACAGGGAGGAACTGAAGCTTTCTTT
TRBV5-1,few,TRBJ2-3,NA,CASSLERDLTDTQYF,TGCGCCAGCAGCTTGGAAAGGGACTTAACAGATACGCAGTATTTT
TRBV2,few,TRBJ2-5,TRBD2,CASTVAGGIESETQYF,TGTGCCAGCACCGTCGCGGGGGGGATTGAATCGGAGACCCAGTACTTC
TRBV15,NA,TRBJ2-7,TRBD1,CATSRRQGTYEQYF,TGTGCCACCAGCAGACGACAGGGTACCTACGAGCAGTACTTC
TRBV5-4,once,TRBJ2-3,TRBD2,CASSGSRSGGVDTQYF,TGTGCCAGCAGCGGTTCTCGTAGCGGGGGGGTAGATACGCAGTATTTT
TRBV10-3,NA,TRBJ2-5,NA,CAIRDSAYQETQYF,TGTGCCATCAGGGACAGTGCGTACCAAGAGACCCAGTACTTC
TRBV4-1,NA,TRBJ1-5,NA,CASSQGGLGQPQHF,TGCGCCAGCAGCCAAGGAGGCTTGGGTCAGCCCCAGCATTTT
TRBV19,few,TRBJ1-5,NA,CASSRGERSNQPQHF,TGTGCCAGTAGCCGCGGGGAAAGGAGCAATCAGCCCCAGCATTTT
TRBV10-3,NA,TRBJ1-3,TRBD1,CAITAGQGINTIYF,TGTGCCATCACCGCCGGACAGGGGATAAACACCATATATTTT
TRBV2,NA,TRBJ1-5,NA,CASRPRAGLQPQHF,TGTGCCAGCAGACCGAGGGCCGGATTACAGCCCCAGCATTTT
TRBV9,NA,TRBJ2-2,NA,CASSDPLGQGNTGELFF,TGTGCCAGCAGCGACCCCCTGGGGCAGGGTAACACCGGGGAGCTGTTTTTT
TRBV7-2,NA,TRBJ1-2,NA,CASSLLISLQRLNYGYTF,TGTGCCAGCAGCTTGCTTATAAGCCTACAGCGGCTTAACTATGGCTACACCTTC
TRBV6-5,once,TRBJ2-7,TRBD1,CASRYSTGTEQYF,TGTGCCAGCAGATATTCGACAGGGACGGAGCAGTACTTC
TRBV7-6,NA,TRBJ1-5,NA,CASGDNQPQHF,TGTGCCAGCGGAGATAATCAGCCCCAGCATTTT
TRBV19,NA,TRBJ2-1,TRBD2,CASRMTLAGGGDEQFF,TGTGCCAGTAGGATGACCTTAGCGGGGGGTGGCGATGAGCAGTTCTTC
TRBV29-1,NA,TRBJ1-2,TRBD1,CSVKAGTGDHGYTF,TGCAGCGTCAAAGCCGGGACAGGGGATCATGGCTACACCTTC
TRBV4-3,NA,TRBJ1-1,NA,CASSQKRPSDTEAFF,TGCGCCAGCAGCCAAAAGCGACCGTCGGACACTGAAGCTTTCTTT
TRBV28,once,TRBJ2-2,TRBD1,CASSSDRGNTGELFF,TGTGCCAGCAGTTCGGACAGGGGGAACACCGGGGAGCTGTTTTTT
TRBV13,many,TRBJ2-1,TRBD2,CASSAAGGSYNEQFF,TGTGCCAGCAGCGCCGCGGGGGGGAGCTACAATGAGCAGTTCTTC
TRBV6-6,NA,TRBJ1-5,TRBD1,CASSYRTGNSNQPQHF,TGTGCCAGCAGTTACCGGACAGGGAATAGCAATCAGCCCCAGCATTTT
TRBV11-1,NA,TRBJ1-1,NA,CASSPLAGDKNTEAFF,TGTGCCAGCAGCCCGCTCGCCGGGGACAAGAACACTGAAGCTTTCTTT